Presented here are 29 T cell receptor beta chains from one specimen sequenced in a study of blood T cell repertoires in COVID-19. Method: immunoSEQ multiplex PCR; TCRdb's copy keeps in-frame clones and lacks some. The top ten hold roughly 1.5% of the sample, which has around 100,000 clones, roughly 85% seen once. Material: peripheral blood. The receptors come from a man aged 40-49 years with acute or convalescent COVID-19.

The chain's CDR3 is CASSRVGPAGTDTQYF. The CDR3 coding sequence is TGTGCCAGCAGTCGAGTTGGCCCCGCGGGCACAGATACGCAGTATTTT. The rearrangement links TRBV7-3 to TRBJ2-3; D not resolved. This CDR3 contains 16 residues. V lost 6 bases, J lost 1 base, and 17 bases lay in between. The germline V gene has CDR1 SGHTA and CDR2 FQGTGA. Looking up the rest from reference TRBV7-3 and TRBJ2-3 gives the full variable domain: GAGVSQTPSNKVTEKGKYVELRCDPISGHTALYWYRQSLGQGPEFLIYFQGTGAADDSGLPNDRFFAVRPEGSVSTLKIQRTERGDSAVYLCASSRVGPAGTDTQYFGPGTRLTVL.

The gene calls are TRBV20-1 and TRBJ2-7; the D gene is possibly TRBD2 (6 bases). From germline, CDR1 is DFQATT and CDR2 SNEGSKA (reference sequence). The CDR3 is 11 amino acids. V lost 3 bases and J lost 10, with 13 bases in between. The CDR3 nucleotides read TGCAGTGCTAGGTTCGGAGGGCATCAGTACTTC. This codes for CSARFGGHQYF.

This sequence joins TRBV11-2 and TRBJ2-3; 8 bases agree with TRBD2. V dropped 8 bases and J dropped 0; count of bases not matched to a gene: 4. This CDR3 is 14 amino acids long. CDR1 and CDR2 from the germline V gene are SGHAT and FQNNGV. CDR3 region: CASGAGESTDTQYF. The CDR3 DNA reads TGTGCCAGCGGAGCGGGGGAGAGCACAGATACGCAGTATTTT.

The chain combines TRBV7-2 with TRBJ2-2; perhaps TRBD2 as D (6 bases). The CDR3 has 16 amino acids. Germline-derived CDR1 and CDR2 are SGHTA and FQGNSA. Trimming shortened V by 2 bases and J by 3 bases, and 13 bases separated the two germline ends. The CDR3 region is CASSLPAGTHTGELFF. DNA of the CDR3: TGTGCCAGCAGCTTACCAGCGGGCACCCACACCGGGGAGCTGTTTTTT.

The rearrangement uses TRBV15 and TRBJ2-1; TRBD1 matches 8 bases. J was trimmed by 8 bases and V by 3 bases; bases with no gene match: 9. Germline V lookup: CDR1 LNHNV, CDR2 YYDKDF (reference sequence). The CDR3 totals 15 residues. The CDR3 here is CATSSRDRPRDEQFF. CDR3 bases: TGTGCCACCAGCAGCCGGGACAGGCCCCGGGATGAGCAGTTCTTC.

The J gene is TRBJ1-6, the V gene TRBV7-3, with D uncertain. Germline assignment: CDR1 SGHTA and CDR2 FQGTGA. The CDR3 totals 13 residues. Between the trimmed V and J ends, which lost 4 bases and 9 bases, there was a span of 10 bases. The chain's CDR3 is CASSYGLSSPLHF. As DNA, the CDR3 is TGTGCCAGCAGCTATGGACTGAGTTCACCCCTCCACTTT.

In its sample, this clone was seen a few times. V is TRBV27 and J is TRBJ1-6; 9 bases fit TRBD1. The CDR3 covers 15 residues. Per germline, CDR1 MNHEY and CDR2 SMNVEV (reference sequence). V lost 4 bases to trimming and J lost 9 bases; unmatched junction nucleotides: 7. This CDR3 is CASSSRGQGGSPLHF. In DNA, the CDR3 is TGTGCCAGCAGTTCCCGGGGACAGGGTGGTTCACCCCTCCACTTT.

This chain links TRBV29-1 with TRBJ2-7, with D possibly TRBD1 on 6 matching bases. Germline-derived CDR1 and CDR2 are SQVTM and ANQGSEA. Trimming shortened V by 4 bases and J by 4 bases, and 8 bases separated the two germline ends. CDR3 length: 11 residues. CDR3: CSVARGYEQYF. The CDR3 nucleotides are TGCAGCGTTGCCAGGGGATACGAGCAGTACTTC.

This rearrangement joins TRBV7-2 to TRBJ1-2; the D is unclear. Trimming removed 4 bases from V and 3 bases from J, with 15 bases in between. This CDR3 spans 15 amino acids. Germline V gene sequence: CDR1 SGHTA, CDR2 FQGNSA. CDR3 in amino acids: CASSSRRENYYGYTF. The CDR3, as DNA: TGTGCCAGCAGCTCTCGACGGGAAAACTACTATGGCTACACCTTC.

The chain couples TRBV18 to TRBJ1-2; possibly TRBD1 for D (5 bases). CDR1 is KGHSH, CDR2 LQKENI, per germline. This CDR3 is 13 amino acids long. Trimming cost V 2 bases and J 4 bases, with 8 bases left between them. The CDR3 DNA is TGTGCCAGCTCACCATCAGGGATCTATGGCTACACCTTC. This codes for CASSPSGIYGYTF.

The rearrangement links TRBV7-2 to TRBJ1-5; 8 bases map to TRBD1. Germline CDR1 and CDR2: SGHTA and FQGNSA. The V segment lost 1 base and the J segment 4 bases; nucleotides outside the gene matches: 3. This CDR3 has 15 residues. The CDR3 region is CASSLGGQVNQPQHF. The CDR3 nucleotides read TGTGCCAGCAGCTTAGGGGGACAGGTTAATCAGCCCCAGCATTTT.

The gene calls are TRBV2 and TRBJ2-7; D not certain. The CDR3 consists of 13 residues. V lost 7 bases to trimming and J lost 0 bases, with 10 bases between them. Germline V lookup: CDR1 SNHLY, CDR2 FYNNEI. Written as DNA, the CDR3 is TGTGCCAGCAAGCCAGGCCACTCCTACGAGCAGTACTTC. It yields the protein CASKPGHSYEQYF. Looking up the rest from reference TRBV2 and TRBJ2-7 gives the full variable domain: EPEVTQTPSHQVTQMGQEVILRCVPISNHLYFYWYRQILGQKVEFLVSFYNNEISEKSEIFDDQFSVERPDGSNFTLKIRSTKLEDSAMYFCASKPGHSYEQYFGPGTRLTVT.

The chain combines TRBV24-1 with TRBJ2-1; 8 bases match TRBD2. The CDR3 runs 14 residues. Germline values: CDR1 KGHDR, CDR2 SFDVKD. V shed 4 bases and J 6 bases; nucleotides not matched to a gene: 4. In DNA, the CDR3 is TGTGCCACCAGTGACCCCGGGACTAGCAATGAGCAGTTCTTC. It codes for CATSDPGTSNEQFF.

The chain has TRBV2 and TRBJ2-4; no reliable D call. The ends were cut back, 6 bases at V and 2 bases at J, with 8 bases in the middle. The germline V gene has CDR1 SNHLY and CDR2 FYNNEI. The CDR3 sequence is 13 residues long. This chain's CDR3 is CASSPVSKNIQYF. CDR3 DNA sequence: TGTGCCAGCAGCCCCGTTTCCAAAAACATTCAGTACTTC.

This chain connects TRBV28 to TRBJ1-6; D remains unclear. V gave up 6 bases and J gave up 9 bases, with 15 bases separating them. The length of the CDR3 is 14 residues. In germline, CDR1 is MDHEN, CDR2 SYDVKM. CDR3 loop: CASSAWARGSPLHF. Here the CDR3 DNA reads TGTGCCAGCAGCGCTTGGGCGCGGGGTTCACCCCTCCACTTT.

CDR3 sequence reads: CASSWDWNTGELFF. CDR3 nucleotides: TGTGCCAGCTCCTGGGACTGGAACACCGGGGAGCTGTTTTTT. The V and J genes are TRBV7-2 and TRBJ2-2; weak D call: TRBD2 (6 bases). Deletions cut 8 bases from V and 1 base from J, with 11 bases between. There are 14 residues in the CDR3. The germline V gene has CDR1 SGHTA and CDR2 FQGNSA.

The table lists this clone with a count of one. V usage is TRBV7-2 and J usage is TRBJ2-2; possible D gene TRBD2, 5 bases. The CDR3 runs 15 residues. Trimming cost V 2 bases and J 0 bases, with 7 bases left between them. Germline V gives CDR1 SGHTA, CDR2 FQGNSA. CDR3 DNA sequence: TGTGCCAGCAGCTTAAGCGGTGCGAACACCGGGGAGCTGTTTTTT. This gives the protein CASSLSGANTGELFF.

A few counts support this clone. The gene calls are TRBV7-6 and TRBJ2-2; D is possibly TRBD2 (5 bases). The V and J ends lost 2 bases and 0 bases respectively, with 13 bases between them. The CDR3 sequence is 17 residues long. Germline V gives CDR1 SGHVS, CDR2 FNYEAQ. CDR3 protein: CASSLRELAPNTGELFF. The CDR3 DNA follows: TGTGCCAGCAGCTTAAGGGAGCTCGCCCCGAACACCGGGGAGCTGTTTTTT.

The gene calls are TRBV7-3 and TRBJ2-2, with D tentatively TRBD2 (6 bases). Trimming removed 5 bases from V and 3 bases from J, with 22 bases in between. The CDR3 has 18 residues. Germline CDR1 reads SGHTA; CDR2 reads FQGTGA. The DNA for the CDR3 is TGTGCCAGCAGCCCCAAAGGAGGACTACCGATGTACACCGGGGAGCTGTTTTTT. Its protein product is CASSPKGGLPMYTGELFF.

The gene calls are TRBV12-3 or TRBV12-4 and TRBJ2-7; TRBD1 agrees at 8 bases. The CDR3 totals 11 residues. J was trimmed by 9 bases and V by 6 bases; bases with no gene match: 4. CDR3 nucleotides: TGTGCCAGCAGCTCAGGGGGCTCGCAGTACTTC. Translating gives CASSSGGSQYF.

V is TRBV30 and J is TRBJ1-6, with 9 bases identical to TRBD1. V lost 4 bases, J lost 7 bases, and 17 bases stayed unmatched. The V gene's germline CDR1 is GTSNPN and CDR2 SVGIG (reference sequence). The CDR3 is made up of 18 amino acids. This chain's CDR3 is CAWTSLFTGTGRNSPLHF. The CDR3 region has the DNA TGTGCCTGGACCAGCCTTTTTACCGGGACAGGGAGAAATTCACCCCTCCACTTT.

The chain uses TRBV6-5 and TRBJ2-1; tentative D call: TRBD2 (6 bases). There are 13 residues in the CDR3. The germline gives CDR1 MNHEY, CDR2 SVGAGI. V lost 6 bases and J 9 bases, leaving 15 bases between the germline ends. This chain's CDR3 is CASSYEGGVEQFF. CDR3 in DNA: TGTGCCAGCAGCTATGAGGGAGGTGTTGAGCAGTTCTTC.

V and J are TRBV6-1 and TRBJ1-5; the D is unclear. The germline V gene has CDR1 MNHNS and CDR2 SASEGT. V dropped 1 base and J dropped 6 bases, with 4 bases sitting between them. The CDR3 runs to 12 residues. In nucleotides, the CDR3 is TGTGCCAGCAGTGAAGGGAGTCAGCCCCAGCATTTT. This encodes CASSEGSQPQHF.

The rearrangement links TRBV2 to TRBJ2-7, with 8 bases that match TRBD2. In germline, CDR1 is SNHLY, CDR2 FYNNEI. This CDR3 region has 14 residues. Trimming removed 7 bases from V and 5 bases from J; junction bases left unmatched: 10. CDR3 in DNA: TGTGCCAGCATCCCAGCGGGAGTCGGGCACGAGCAGTACTTC. Translation gives CASIPAGVGHEQYF.

V and J are TRBV4-1 and TRBJ2-5; D may be TRBD2 (5 bases). Between the trimmed V and J ends, which lost 4 bases and 0 bases, there was a span of 15 bases. The CDR3 contains 16 residues. The germline CDR1 and CDR2 sequences are MGHRA and YSYEKL. The CDR3 nucleotides are TGCGCCAGCAGCCGTGGAGGAGGACTGGACCAAGAGACCCAGTACTTC. It translates to CASSRGGGLDQETQYF.

This chain connects TRBV28 to TRBJ1-6; TRBD1 might be the D (5 bases). The CDR3 covers 13 residues. V was cut by 8 bases and J by 4 bases, with 9 bases left in between. Germline V gene sequence: CDR1 MDHEN, CDR2 SYDVKM. The CDR3 DNA is TGTGCCAGCTCTGCAGGGTATAATTCACCCCTCCACTTT. Translated: CASSAGYNSPLHF.

The gene calls are TRBV5-1 and TRBJ2-5, with D possibly TRBD2 on 5 matching bases. The CDR3 runs to 14 residues. Between the trimmed V and J ends, which lost 2 bases and 5 bases, there was a span of 13 bases. Looked up from germline, CDR1 is SGHRS and CDR2 is YFSETQ. Here the CDR3 DNA reads TGCGCCAGCAGCTTTTCCGGGGTAAAGGAGACCCAGTACTTC. Protein product: CASSFSGVKETQYF.

The genes are TRBV18 and TRBJ2-1; 11 nucleotides match TRBD2. The CDR3 consists of 14 residues. Looked up from germline, CDR1 is KGHSH and CDR2 is LQKENI. Germline trimming cut 2 bases from V and 9 bases from J; bases unmatched to any gene: 3. CDR3 in DNA: TGTGCCAGCTCACCATGGCTAGCGGGAGGTGAGCAGTTCTTC. Translated, it gives CASSPWLAGGEQFF.

The chain has TRBV9 and TRBJ2-3; 9 bases are shared with TRBD2. This CDR3 is built from 15 residues. CDR1 is SGDLS and CDR2 is YYNGEE in the germline V gene. J gave up 4 bases and V 1 base, and 4 bases lay outside the gene matches. The CDR3 coding sequence is TGTGCCAGCAGCGTACGGCGGGGGGGGGCAGATACGCAGTATTTT. Its protein is CASSVRRGGADTQYF.